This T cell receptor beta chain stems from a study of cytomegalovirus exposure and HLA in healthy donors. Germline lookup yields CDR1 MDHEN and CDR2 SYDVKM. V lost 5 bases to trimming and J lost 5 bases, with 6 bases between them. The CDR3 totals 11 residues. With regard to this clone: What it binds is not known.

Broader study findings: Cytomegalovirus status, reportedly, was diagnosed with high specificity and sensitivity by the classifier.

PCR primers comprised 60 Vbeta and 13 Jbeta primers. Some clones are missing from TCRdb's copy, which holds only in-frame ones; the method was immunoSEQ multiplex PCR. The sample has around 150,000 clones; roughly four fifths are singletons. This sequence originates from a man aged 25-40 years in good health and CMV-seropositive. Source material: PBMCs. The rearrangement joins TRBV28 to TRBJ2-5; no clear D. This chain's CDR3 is CASSMEETQYF. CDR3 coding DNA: TGTGCCAGCAGTATGGAGGAGACCCAGTACTTC.